This paragraph covers one TCR beta chain sequence. The data were obtained in a study of T-cell memory formation after mild COVID-19. With constant-segment primers, 5'RACE yielded cDNA libraries of TCR alpha and TCR beta that carried sample barcodes and UMIs. Using its own MiXCR run on the 5' RACE reads, TCRdb lists one record per CDR3 protein. The repertoire holds 300,000 to 350,000 distinct CDR3 sequences, with 10% to 15% as singletons. The CDR3 contains 13 residues. Trimming shortened V by 4 bases and J by 3 bases, and 9 bases separated the two germline ends. Germline CDR1 SGHTA, CDR2 FQGNSA. The clonotype originates from a man between 18 and 29 years old who had mild COVID-19 (a few samples of this study predate the infection). Cell type and time point are not known. The sequenced sample consisted of PBMCs or a T cell subset sorted from them (not recorded which). The J gene is TRBJ1-1, the V gene TRBV7-2, with D possibly matching TRBD1 (5 bases). CDR3 DNA sequence: TGTGCCAGCAGCTCGGACACTTACACTGAAGCTTTCTTT. Its translation is CASSSDTYTEAFF.